What follows are 15 T cell receptor beta chains derived from one specimen sequenced in a study of blood T cell repertoires in COVID-19. Measured with immunoSEQ multiplex PCR; TCRdb has only the in-frame clones, and not every one. The sample consists of about 60,000 clones, about 90% of them appearing once. What was sequenced was peripheral blood. All receptors derive from a human donor with acute or convalescent COVID-19. The donor label of this sample is uncertain.

This clone showed up just once. This chain connects TRBV19 to TRBJ1-1; no clear D. The V and J ends lost 4 bases and 1 base respectively, with 10 bases between them. The germline V gene encodes CDR1 LNHDA and CDR2 SQIVND (reference sequence). The CDR3 runs to 14 residues. The CDR3 region has the DNA TGTGCCAGTAGTAGTAGCGGCGAGAACACTGAAGCTTTCTTT. Protein product: CASSSSGENTEAFF.

The chain has TRBV28 and TRBJ1-5; no reliable D call. Between the trimmed V and J ends, which lost 3 bases and 8 bases, there was a span of 8 bases. The CDR3 spans 12 residues. From germline, CDR1 is MDHEN and CDR2 SYDVKM. The CDR3 DNA follows: TGTGCCAGCAGTTTGCGCGGCGAGCCCCAGCATTTT. Translated: CASSLRGEPQHF. Drawing the rest from reference TRBV28 and TRBJ1-5, the complete variable domain is DVKVTQSSRYLVKRTGEKVFLECVQDMDHENMFWYRQDPGLGLRLIYFSYDVKMKEKGDIPEGYSVSREKKERFSLILESASTNQTSMYLCASSLRGEPQHFGDGTRLSIL.

The chain has TRBV18 and TRBJ2-1; D remains unclear. The V end lost 1 base, the J end lost 5 bases, and 6 bases lay between the germline ends. Germline CDR1 and CDR2: KGHSH and LQKENI. This CDR3 contains 13 residues. The CDR3 sequence is CASSPQQNNEQFF. CDR3 in DNA: TGTGCCAGCTCACCACAACAGAACAATGAGCAGTTCTTC. Drawing the rest from reference TRBV18 and TRBJ2-1, the complete variable domain is NAGVMQNPRHLVRRRGQEARLRCSPMKGHSHVYWYRQLPEEGLKFMVYLQKENIIDESGMPKERFSAEFPKEGPSILRIQQVVRGDSAAYFCASSPQQNNEQFFGPGTRLTVL.

The V gene is TRBV2, the J gene TRBJ2-1; 12 bases fit TRBD1. Germline trimming cut 4 bases from V and 12 bases from J; bases unmatched to any gene: 22. Germline CDR1 is SNHLY and CDR2 is FYNNEI. This CDR3 comprises 19 residues. The CDR3 bases are TGTGCCAGCAGTGGATCTATATCGGGACAGGGGGCAAGTTTTCGGGTGCAGTTCTTC. Translation gives CASSGSISGQGASFRVQFF.

The chain employs TRBV11-3 and TRBJ2-7, with TRBD2 identical over 8 bases. After removal of 5 bases from V and 3 bases from J, the junction contained 6 bases not matched to a gene. The CDR3 is 14 residues long. The germline gives CDR1 SGHNT, CDR2 YENEEA. This chain's CDR3 is CASSAGGRDYEQYF. The CDR3 DNA reads as TGTGCCAGCAGCGCGGGAGGAAGGGACTACGAGCAGTACTTC.

The chain uses TRBV9 and TRBJ2-4; no clear D. V lost 0 bases and J 8 bases, leaving 18 bases between the germline ends. The CDR3 runs to 16 residues. In germline, CDR1 is SGDLS, CDR2 YYNGEE. CDR3: CASSVGGVGLADIQYF. CDR3 DNA: TGTGCCAGCAGCGTAGGTGGCGTTGGATTGGCGGACATTCAGTACTTC.

The chain uses TRBV11-3 and TRBJ2-3, with D possibly matching TRBD2 (6 bases). CDR1 is SGHNT and CDR2 is YENEEA in the germline V gene. The V and J ends lost 1 base and 0 bases respectively, with 14 bases between them. CDR3 size: 17 residues. The CDR3 here is CASSLGTAGTSTDTQYF. In DNA form, the CDR3 reads TGTGCCAGCAGCTTAGGAACGGCGGGGACTAGCACAGATACGCAGTATTTT.

This sequence joins TRBV29-1 and TRBJ2-5, with D possibly matching TRBD2 (6 bases). The CDR3 length is 12 residues. With 4 bases removed from V and 5 bases from J, the gap between germline ends came to 11 bases. Germline V gives CDR1 SQVTM, CDR2 ANQGSEA. This CDR3 is CSVVVAGETQYF. The CDR3 DNA follows: TGCAGCGTTGTGGTCGCGGGGGAGACCCAGTACTTC.

The J gene is TRBJ1-6, the V gene TRBV7-9; 8 positions agree with TRBD1. The junction had 6 bases not matched to a gene; V was cut back by 1 base and J by 10 bases. The CDR3 runs 15 residues. Looked up from germline, CDR1 is SEHNR and CDR2 is FQNEAQ (reference sequence). The CDR3 DNA sequence: TGTGCCAGCAGCTTAGGACAGGGGACGGGATCACCCCTCCACTTT. It codes for CASSLGQGTGSPLHF.

This clone was picked up a small number of times. The J gene is TRBJ2-1, the V gene TRBV28; D not resolved. V lost 0 bases and J 10 bases, leaving 4 bases between the germline ends. The CDR3 is 11 residues long. Germline CDR1 MDHEN, CDR2 SYDVKM. This CDR3 reads CASSLWGEQFF. CDR3 sequence (DNA): TGTGCCAGCAGTTTATGGGGCGAGCAGTTCTTC.

Written as DNA, the CDR3 is TGTGCCAGCAGCCAAGACCCCAGCAGGGCTGGCTACACCTTC. As protein: CASSQDPSRAGYTF. The rearrangement links TRBV3-1 (or the pseudogene TRBV3-2) to TRBJ1-2, with D possibly matching TRBD1 (5 bases). Germline CDR1 and CDR2: LGHDT and YNNKEL (reference sequence). The CDR3 contains 14 residues. Trimming removed 0 bases at V and 7 bases at J, with 12 bases between.

This clone occurred once. The chain employs TRBV28 and TRBJ1-2; perhaps TRBD1 as D (5 bases). V was trimmed by 4 bases and J by 8 bases, leaving 14 bases between them. Per the germline V gene, CDR1 is MDHEN and CDR2 is SYDVKM. This CDR3 is built from 13 residues. DNA of the CDR3: TGTGCCAGCAGTTCCGGGAGGGGCAGGGGCTACACCTTC. Amino acids: CASSSGRGRGYTF.

This clone was seen only a few times. One end of the junction varies from germline; a read error may be responsible. The rearrangement links TRBV29-1 to TRBJ1-1; the D gene is possibly TRBD1 (6 bases). Germline V gives CDR1 SQVTM, CDR2 ANQGSEA. CDR3 size: 14 residues. The CDR3: CSVEGDRPNTEAFF. The DNA for the CDR3 is TGCAGCGTCGAAGGTGACAGGCCGAACACTGAAGCTTTCTTT.

The J gene is TRBJ2-5, the V gene TRBV29-1; 8 bases align to TRBD1. Unmatched junction bases numbered 6, after V lost 7 bases and J lost 5 bases. Germline V CDR1 and CDR2: SQVTM, ANQGSEA. The CDR3 length is 12 residues. The CDR3, as DNA: TGCAGCGGGAACAGGGGGTGGGAGACCCAGTACTTC. Its protein is CSGNRGWETQYF.

V and J are TRBV5-7 and TRBJ1-1; perhaps TRBD1 as D (6 bases). TRBV5-7 is an open reading frame whose function is uncertain. The germline V and J ends were trimmed by 3 bases and 3 bases, with 12 bases remaining between them. The CDR3 has 14 residues. The CDR3 loop is CASSSGQTDTEAFF. CDR3 nucleotides: TGTGCCAGCAGCTCAGGACAGACGGACACTGAAGCTTTCTTT.